The sequence of this T cell receptor beta chain was determined in a study of OX40 agonist ivuxolimab in advanced cancers. Blood got drawn at baseline, again on cycle 4 day 1, and then on cycle 7 day 1. Regarding the study as a whole: At 0.1 to 3.0 mg/kg and by week 6, CD4+ and CD8+ T cells in the blood had expanded clonally.

Libraries were prepared by immunoSEQ multiplex PCR; TCRdb keeps only in-frame clonotypes and omits some of them. The sample lists about 73,000 clones, approximately 90% seen once, with about a tenth in the top ten. To note about this clone: Its antigen is not known.

The sequence was obtained from an adult with an advanced solid tumor such as melanoma, head and neck, liver or kidney cancer. The sequencing used CD4+ or CD8+ T cells sorted from blood, collected in a trial of the OX40 agonist ivuxolimab.

The CDR3 sequence is CASSLRQVNTEAFF. The CDR3 DNA follows: TGTGCCAGTAGTTTAAGACAGGTGAACACTGAAGCTTTCTTT. V and J are TRBV19 and TRBJ1-1; D possibly corresponds to TRBD1 (6 bases). Between the trimmed V and J ends, which lost 5 bases and 0 bases, there was a span of 10 bases. This CDR3 is 14 amino acids long. CDR1 and CDR2 (germline): LNHDA, SQIVND (reference sequence).